The 23 T cell receptor beta chains presented below share a single source sample, sequenced in a study of blood T cell repertoires in COVID-19 (dated by TCRdb to 2018 to 2021). The library relied on the immunoSEQ multiplex PCR assay. TCRdb carries this immuneACCESS record with in-frame sequences only. Its versions omit some clonotypes, under half of them owing to an unresolved V gene in the studies checked, with the rest unexplained. The sample profile shows over 85,000 clones; around 87% of them were found once. The ten top clones hold 7% to 9% of the sample. Material for sequencing was peripheral blood. The receptors were sampled from a human donor with acute or convalescent COVID-19. The donor label of this sample is uncertain.

The V and J genes are TRBV11-2 and TRBJ1-1; D not certain. Deletions cut 5 bases from V and 1 base from J, with 8 bases between. The CDR3 has 13 residues. Germline-derived CDR1 and CDR2 are SGHAT and FQNNGV. The CDR3 loop is CASSLRQNTEAFF. The CDR3 DNA reads TGTGCCAGCAGCCTCCGACAGAACACTGAAGCTTTCTTT.

This CDR3 reads CASSSRDARGYTF. The CDR3 DNA reads TGTGCCAGCAGCTCCCGGGATGCTCGGGGCTACACCTTC. This rearrangement joins TRBV7-9 to TRBJ1-2; D gene uncertain. V shed 4 bases and J shed 8 bases, with 14 bases lying between them. CDR1 is SEHNR, CDR2 FQNEAQ, per germline (reference sequence). This CDR3 is 13 amino acids long.

This chain uses TRBV10-3 with TRBJ1-2; 7 bases align to TRBD1. Germline values: CDR1 ENHRY, CDR2 SYGVKD. The junction had 3 bases not matched to a gene; V was cut back by 6 bases and J by 2 bases. CDR3 length: 13 residues. The CDR3 here is CAISPQGNYGYTF. The CDR3 DNA follows: TGTGCCATCAGCCCACAGGGGAACTATGGCTACACCTTC.

The chain employs TRBV13 and TRBJ2-1; D unclear. The CDR3 is made up of 11 amino acids. Germline V gene data show CDR1 as PRHDT and CDR2 as FYEKMQ (reference sequence). The V end was cut by 5 bases, the J end by 9 bases, with 8 bases between. The CDR3 sequence: CASSHSSEQFF. CDR3 coding DNA: TGTGCCAGCAGCCACTCGAGTGAGCAGTTCTTC.

The rearrangement uses TRBV11-3 and TRBJ2-7, with TRBD1 identical over 7 bases. The CDR3 totals 15 residues. With 5 bases clipped from V and 0 bases from J, the junction kept 7 bases outside the gene matches. Per the germline V gene, CDR1 is SGHNT and CDR2 is YENEEA. The CDR3 sequence: CASSVIQGTSYEQYF. In nucleotides, the CDR3 is TGTGCCAGCAGCGTGATACAGGGGACCTCCTACGAGCAGTACTTC.

The chain couples TRBV11-3 to TRBJ1-4; the D gene is possibly TRBD1 (5 bases). CDR1 is SGHNT, CDR2 YENEEA, per germline. The V end was cut by 5 bases, the J end by 6 bases, with 13 bases between. CDR3 size: 14 residues. This CDR3 reads CASSLSGVHEKLFF. CDR3 in DNA: TGTGCCAGCAGCCTCTCGGGGGTTCATGAAAAACTGTTTTTT.

This chain uses TRBV6-6 with TRBJ2-3; possible D gene TRBD2, 6 bases. The V end was cut by 5 bases, the J end by 0 bases, with 15 bases between. Germline V gene lookup returns CDR1 MNHNY and CDR2 SVGAGI (reference sequence). This CDR3 comprises 16 residues. As DNA, the CDR3 is TGTGCCAGCAGTCCCCGAGCGGGCCCTAGCACAGATACGCAGTATTTT. Amino acids: CASSPRAGPSTDTQYF.

CDR3 coding DNA: TGTGCCAGCAGCCACCGTAGGGGCACTGAAGCTTTCTTT. Translated, it gives CASSHRRGTEAFF. The chain recombines TRBV7-8 with TRBJ1-1, with D maybe TRBD1 (5 bases). CDR1 and CDR2 (germline): SGHVS, FQNEAQ. CDR3 length: 13 amino acids. The V and J ends lost 5 bases and 4 bases respectively, with 11 bases between them.

This clone occurred a few times. The chain employs TRBV5-8 and TRBJ2-5; tentative D call: TRBD2 (6 bases). With 2 bases removed from V and 3 bases from J, the gap between germline ends came to 23 bases. The CDR3 has 18 amino acids. The V gene's germline CDR1 is SGHTS and CDR2 YDEGEE. CDR3 in DNA: TGTGCCAGCAGCTTCTACTCGGAAGGCGGGATGATTAAAGAGACCCAGTACTTC. This encodes CASSFYSEGGMIKETQYF. Full variable domain (outside the CDR3, taken from reference TRBV5-8 and TRBJ2-5): EAGVTQSPTHLIKTRGQQATLRCSPISGHTSVYWYQQALGLGLQFLLWYDEGEERNRGNFPPRFSGRQFPNYSSELNVNALELEDSALYLCASSFYSEGGMIKETQYFGPGTRLLVL.

The chain links TRBV24-1 to TRBJ2-7; 7 nucleotides agree with TRBD2. This CDR3 is built from 13 residues. CDR1 is KGHDR, CDR2 SFDVKD, per germline. The ends lost 7 bases at V and 3 bases at J; junction bases unmatched: 5. The CDR3 region has the DNA TGTGCCACCAGCGCGTGGGGGGGCTACGAGCAGTACTTC. Amino acids: CATSAWGGYEQYF.

The genes are TRBV6-5 and TRBJ2-3; 7 positions agree with TRBD1. The CDR3 loop spans 14 amino acids. V shed 4 bases and J 4 bases; nucleotides not matched to a gene: 5. The germline V gene encodes CDR1 MNHEY and CDR2 SVGAGI. This CDR3 is CASSLPGGADTQYF. CDR3 in DNA: TGTGCCAGCAGTTTGCCAGGGGGAGCAGATACGCAGTATTTT.

The chain is built from TRBV30 and TRBJ1-2; 7 bases map to TRBD1. Germline V CDR1 and CDR2: GTSNPN, SVGIG (reference sequence). Losses at the gene ends were 0 bases for V and 8 bases for J; bases not matched to a gene: 9. This CDR3 is 14 amino acids long. Here the CDR3 reads CAWSVIYRGEGYTF. The CDR3 nucleotides read TGTGCCTGGAGTGTTATCTACAGGGGTGAAGGCTACACCTTC.

J is TRBJ1-6 and V is TRBV27; 8 positions match TRBD1. This CDR3 spans 16 amino acids. Germline trimming cut 5 bases from V and 3 bases from J; bases unmatched to any gene: 6. The germline CDR1 and CDR2 sequences are MNHEY and SMNVEV (reference sequence). The CDR3 DNA follows: TGTGCCAGCAGTCGGACAGGGAGAGGCTATAATTCACCCCTCCACTTT. As protein: CASSRTGRGYNSPLHF.

V is TRBV30 and J is TRBJ1-2, with D unclear. Trimming shortened V by 5 bases and J by 1 base, and 5 bases separated the two germline ends. Germline V gene lookup returns CDR1 GTSNPN and CDR2 SVGIG (reference sequence). The CDR3 is made up of 11 amino acids. The CDR3 protein is CAWSNNYGYTF. The CDR3, as DNA: TGTGCCTGGTCTAATAACTATGGCTACACCTTC.

The chain combines TRBV7-3 with TRBJ2-3; TRBD2 might be the D (5 bases). CDR3 length: 15 residues. V shed 4 bases and J shed 0 bases, with 11 bases lying between them. CDR1 SGHTA and CDR2 FQGTGA come from the germline V gene. CDR3 in DNA: TGTGCCAGCAGCTCGCGCAGCGGCAGCACAGATACGCAGTATTTT. This encodes CASSSRSGSTDTQYF.

The gene calls are TRBV7-8 and TRBJ2-7, with 9 bases matching TRBD2. CDR1 is SGHVS and CDR2 is FQNEAQ in the germline V gene. The CDR3 spans 15 residues. The V segment lost 5 bases and the J segment 9 bases; nucleotides outside the gene matches: 14. The CDR3 loop reads CASSQGSGGAIVQYF. DNA of the CDR3: TGTGCCAGCAGCCAAGGTAGCGGGGGAGCGATCGTGCAGTACTTC.

V is TRBV5-1 and J is TRBJ1-5, with D hard to call. This CDR3 region has 15 residues. V was clipped by 0 bases and J by 6 bases, with 13 bases between them. From germline, CDR1 is SGHRS and CDR2 YFSETQ. In nucleotides, the CDR3 is TGCGCCAGCAGCTTGGTTTACGGGTCGGGTCAGCCCCAGCATTTT. Translating it yields CASSLVYGSGQPQHF.

The V and J genes are TRBV27 and TRBJ1-1; the match to TRBD1 covers 8 bases. Germline CDR1 reads MNHEY; CDR2 reads SMNVEV (reference sequence). V lost 11 bases, J lost 3 bases, and 23 bases stayed unmatched. This CDR3 contains 18 residues. The CDR3 DNA is TGTGCCGTACTACGGGACAGGCCAATTCCGCCTTACTACACTGAAGCTTTCTTT. This codes for CAVLRDRPIPPYYTEAFF.

This clone has just a few counts. The chain combines TRBV6-6 with TRBJ1-1; D possibly corresponds to TRBD1 (6 bases). The ends were cut back, 10 bases at V and 0 bases at J, with 15 bases in the middle. The CDR3 spans 14 residues. Germline V gene data show CDR1 as MNHNY and CDR2 as SVGAGI (reference sequence). In DNA form, the CDR3 reads TGTGCCACTACTACAGGGCATATGAACACTGAAGCTTTCTTT. This encodes CATTTGHMNTEAFF.

The V gene is TRBV5-4, the J gene TRBJ1-2, with D perhaps matching TRBD1 (5 bases). The V gene's germline CDR1 is SGHNT and CDR2 YYREEE (reference sequence). The CDR3 contains 13 residues. Trimming took 4 bases from V and 1 from J, leaving 8 bases between them. The CDR3 loop is CASSVDSNYGYTF. CDR3 nucleotide sequence: TGTGCCAGCAGCGTCGACAGTAACTATGGCTACACCTTC.

The chain recombines TRBV10-3 with TRBJ1-4; TRBD1 agrees at 8 bases. V lost 10 bases and J lost 4; bases outside the gene matches: 5. The CDR3 contains 13 residues. Germline V gene lookup returns CDR1 ENHRY and CDR2 SYGVKD. The CDR3 coding sequence is TGTGCCACCGGGACAGGCGTTAATGAAAAACTGTTTTTT. This gives the protein CATGTGVNEKLFF.

The chain uses TRBV3-1 (or the pseudogene TRBV3-2) and TRBJ2-7; 15 nucleotides agree with TRBD2. The trim removed 2 bases at V and 6 bases at J, leaving 11 bases unmatched. The germline CDR1 and CDR2 sequences are LGHDT and YNNKEL (reference sequence). There are 18 residues in the CDR3. The CDR3 region is CASSQLWTSGGAAGEQYF. CDR3 sequence (DNA): TGTGCCAGCAGCCAACTTTGGACTAGCGGGGGGGCTGCAGGCGAGCAGTACTTC.

The CDR3 DNA reads as TGTGCCAGCAGTACGTCAGGGACAGGGACTTCACCCCTCCACTTT. Protein sequence: CASSTSGTGTSPLHF. V gene TRBV6-6 combines with J gene TRBJ1-6; TRBD1 matches at 9 bases. CDR1 is MNHNY and CDR2 is SVGAGI in the germline V gene (reference sequence). V lost 5 bases to trimming and J lost 9 bases; unmatched junction nucleotides: 8. CDR3 length: 15 residues.